The 29 T cell receptor beta chains listed next were all sequenced from one sample in a study of early T cells in non-severe SARS-CoV-2 infection. TCRdb processed the 5' RACE reads anew with MiXCR; each CDR3 protein has one entry. The table has tens of thousands of distinct CDR3 sequences, roughly 6% seen once; the top ten hold more than 4.5%. The source material was whole blood. Every receptor here comes from an adult who was a healthcare worker with PCR-confirmed SARS-CoV-2 infection or an uninfected control (not recorded which).

The chain recombines TRBV2 with TRBJ1-4; perhaps TRBD1 as D (5 bases). The CDR3 consists of 18 residues. CDR1 SNHLY and CDR2 FYNNEI come from the germline V gene. Trimming removed 5 bases at V and 0 bases at J, with 19 bases between. CDR3 in DNA: TGTGCCAGCAGTACAGCGGACACATCCTACGCAACTAATGAAAAACTGTTTTTT. Encoded protein: CASSTADTSYATNEKLFF.

This clonotype was seen repeatedly, ten times or more. The J gene is TRBJ2-7, the V gene TRBV10-3; D is possibly TRBD1 (6 bases). The V gene's germline CDR1 is ENHRY and CDR2 SYGVKD. The CDR3 has 13 residues. V gave up 6 bases and J gave up 5 bases, with 14 bases separating them. The CDR3 bases are TGTGCCATCAGCCCGGGACAAGAAGACGAGCAGTACTTC. It translates to CAISPGQEDEQYF.

This rearrangement joins TRBV2 to TRBJ2-2, with D tentatively TRBD1 or TRBD2 (5 bases each). The V end lost 10 bases, the J end lost 5 bases, and 20 bases lay between the germline ends. CDR1 is SNHLY, CDR2 FYNNEI, per germline. This CDR3 contains 15 residues. CDR3 amino acids: CATEGSSRGTGELFF. The DNA for the CDR3 is TGTGCCACCGAGGGGTCCTCGAGGGGAACCGGGGAGCTGTTTTTT.

J is TRBJ1-4 and V is TRBV3-1; no clear D. The CDR3 runs 13 residues. V was trimmed by 5 bases and J by 8 bases, leaving 12 bases between them. The germline V gene has CDR1 LGHDT and CDR2 YNNKEL (reference sequence). CDR3 nucleotide sequence: TGTGCCAGCAGCAACCCGAACACGGAAAAACTGTTTTTT. Encoded protein: CASSNPNTEKLFF.

The table lists this clonotype with many counts. The chain employs TRBV29-1 and TRBJ2-1; TRBD2 might be the D (5 bases). Germline lookup yields CDR1 SQVTM and CDR2 ANQGSEA. The CDR3 is 18 amino acids. Trimming stripped 3 bases from V and 0 bases from J, with 21 bases between. This CDR3 reads CSVDGTLSSGNSYNEQFF. CDR3 sequence (DNA): TGCAGCGTTGACGGAACTCTAAGCAGCGGTAACTCCTACAATGAGCAGTTCTTC.

The table lists this clonotype with many counts. The rearrangement links TRBV6-4 to TRBJ2-3; weak D call: TRBD2 (5 bases). V dropped 4 bases and J dropped 0 bases, with 11 bases sitting between them. The CDR3 extends over 15 amino acids. Germline CDR1 and CDR2: MRHNA and SNTAGT. Written as DNA, the CDR3 is TGTGCCAGCAGTGCCAGCGGAGCTAGCACAGATACGCAGTATTTT. The encoded protein is CASSASGASTDTQYF.

In this sample, this clonotype turned up many times. V gene TRBV19 combines with J gene TRBJ2-2; D is perhaps TRBD2 (6 bases). CDR3 size: 17 residues. Looked up from germline, CDR1 is LNHDA and CDR2 is SQIVND (reference sequence). V was pared by 3 bases and J by 1 base, with 15 bases between. The CDR3 protein is CASSIRGAGWNTGELFF. CDR3 sequence (DNA): TGTGCCAGTAGTATTCGGGGAGCGGGCTGGAACACCGGGGAGCTGTTTTTT.

This clonotype was counted only a few times. Written as DNA, the CDR3 is TGTGCCAGCAGTCCAGGGGCCTCCCGGGGGGATGAAAAACTGTTTTTT. This sequence encodes CASSPGASRGDEKLFF. This chain connects TRBV27 to TRBJ1-4, with D tentatively TRBD1 (6 bases). CDR3 length: 16 amino acids. The V gene's germline CDR1 is MNHEY and CDR2 SMNVEV (reference sequence). Trimming cost V 5 bases and J 6 bases, with 19 bases left between them.

The chain uses TRBV7-9 and TRBJ2-7; no clear D. There are 14 residues in the CDR3. The ends were cut back, 4 bases at V and 5 bases at J, with 15 bases in the middle. Germline assignment: CDR1 SEHNR and CDR2 FQNEAQ (reference sequence). This CDR3 is CASSYRAPNDEQYF. The CDR3 nucleotides are TGTGCCAGCAGCTACCGGGCCCCAAACGACGAGCAGTACTTC.

This clonotype showed up many times. A read error may account for a junction end that differs from germline. This chain uses TRBV28 with TRBJ1-2, with 8 bases identical to TRBD1. CDR3 length equals 12 residues. The germline gives CDR1 MDHEN, CDR2 SYDVKM. In DNA form, the CDR3 reads TGTGCCTGCAGGGGGCTCATATATGGCTACACCTTC. Translated, it gives CACRGLIYGYTF.

This chain joins TRBV27 and TRBJ2-7; TRBD1 aligns across 7 bases. The ends lost 4 bases at V and 6 bases at J; junction bases unmatched: 3. Germline lookup yields CDR1 MNHEY and CDR2 SMNVEV (reference sequence). This CDR3 has 12 amino acids. CDR3 amino acids: CASSSQGIEQYF. The DNA of the CDR3 is TGTGCCAGCAGTTCACAGGGGATCGAGCAGTACTTC.

This chain joins TRBV5-1 and TRBJ2-5; D is undetermined. The CDR3 contains 13 residues. Per the germline V gene, CDR1 is SGHRS and CDR2 is YFSETQ. The ends were cut back, 0 bases at V and 2 bases at J, with 5 bases in the middle. This CDR3 is CASSLGSQETQYF. The CDR3 DNA reads as TGCGCCAGCAGCTTGGGGAGTCAAGAGACCCAGTACTTC. Supplemented by reference TRBV5-1 and TRBJ2-5, the full variable domain reads KAGVTQTPRYLIKTRGQQVTLSCSPISGHRSVSWYQQTPGQGLQFLFEYFSETQRNKGNFPGRFSGRQFSNSRSEMNVSTLELGDSALYLCASSLGSQETQYFGPGTRLLVL.

The table lists this clonotype with many counts. The rearrangement uses TRBV29-1 and TRBJ1-3; D gene unclear. V gave up 0 bases and J gave up 4 bases, with 13 bases separating them. The CDR3 consists of 15 residues. Germline lookup yields CDR1 SQVTM and CDR2 ANQGSEA. This CDR3 reads CSVEDLGGSGNTIYF. CDR3 nucleotide sequence: TGCAGCGTTGAAGATCTTGGAGGATCAGGAAACACCATATATTTT.

This clonotype has just a few counts. This chain joins TRBV18 and TRBJ2-2; no clear D gene. Trimming cost V 3 bases and J 2 bases, with 4 bases left between them. Germline loops: CDR1 KGHSH, CDR2 LQKENI. The CDR3 consists of 13 residues. CDR3 bases: TGTGCCAGCTCACCGGTTAACACCGGGGAGCTGTTTTTT. It specifies CASSPVNTGELFF.

Ten or more counts support this clonotype. The chain combines TRBV7-8 with TRBJ2-6; no definite D call. The germline gives CDR1 SGHVS, CDR2 FQNEAQ. Deletions cut 2 bases from V and 2 bases from J, with 4 bases between. The CDR3 covers 14 residues. The DNA for the CDR3 is TGTGCCAGCAGCTTAAATCCTGGGGCCAACGTCCTGACTTTC. Amino acids: CASSLNPGANVLTF. The full variable domain, rest sourced from reference TRBV7-8 and TRBJ2-6, is GAGVSQSPRYKVAKRGQDVALRCDPISGHVSLFWYQQALGQGPEFLTYFQNEAQLDKSGLPSDRFFAERPEGSVSTLKIQRTQQEDSAVYLCASSLNPGANVLTFGAGSRLTVL.

A few counts support this clonotype. This rearrangement joins TRBV11-2 to TRBJ2-1; the D gene is possibly TRBD2 (7 bases). Trimming pared 4 bases from V and 6 bases from J, leaving 16 bases between. This CDR3 comprises 15 residues. Per the germline V gene, CDR1 is SGHAT and CDR2 is FQNNGV. CDR3 bases: TGTGCCAGCAGCTCGATTCGGGGGGCGCTCAATGAGCAGTTCTTC. It specifies CASSSIRGALNEQFF. Supplemented by reference TRBV11-2 and TRBJ2-1, the full variable domain reads EAGVAQSPRYKIIEKRQSVAFWCNPISGHATLYWYQQILGQGPKLLIQFQNNGVVDDSQLPKDRFSAERLKGVDSTLKIQPAKLEDSAVYLCASSSIRGALNEQFFGPGTRLTVL.

This chain links TRBV7-2 with TRBJ2-1, with D unclear. Germline V gene sequence: CDR1 SGHTA, CDR2 FQGNSA. The ends were cut back, 5 bases at V and 7 bases at J, with 6 bases in the middle. The CDR3 contains 11 residues. DNA of the CDR3: TGTGCCAGCAGCCGTCGGAATGAGCAGTTCTTC. Translating gives CASSRRNEQFF.

A few counts support this clonotype. This chain links TRBV12-3 or TRBV12-4 with TRBJ1-1; D not certain. V lost 7 bases, J lost 3 bases, and 12 bases lay in between. The CDR3 runs to 13 residues. The CDR3 loop reads CASIRRRHTEAFF. The CDR3, as DNA: TGTGCCAGCATTAGGAGGAGGCACACTGAAGCTTTCTTT.

In this sample, this clonotype turned up many times. The chain combines TRBV9 with TRBJ1-5, with D hard to call. Germline CDR1 SGDLS, CDR2 YYNGEE. The CDR3 loop spans 15 amino acids. V lost 4 bases to trimming and J lost 2 bases, with 13 bases between them. The CDR3 region has the DNA TGTGCCAGCAGCCCTTCCCCCTGGGGCAATCAGCCCCAGCATTTT. Translating gives CASSPSPWGNQPQHF.

This clonotype was observed at least ten times. The rearrangement links TRBV11-2 to TRBJ1-6, with 8 positions matching TRBD1. V lost 3 bases, J lost 10 bases, and 2 bases stayed unmatched. Germline V CDR1 and CDR2: SGHAT, FQNNGV. The CDR3 extends over 13 amino acids. The CDR3 reads CASSLAGGSPLHF. CDR3 coding DNA: TGTGCCAGCAGCTTGGCAGGGGGCTCACCCCTCCACTTT.

The J gene is TRBJ2-6, the V gene TRBV6-5; the D gene is possibly TRBD1 (5 bases). The CDR3 has 17 residues. V lost 2 bases to trimming and J lost 0 bases, with 11 bases between them. From germline, CDR1 is MNHEY and CDR2 SVGAGI. The CDR3 region has the DNA TGTGCCAGCAGTTACGGCCAGGGTTTCTCTGGGGCCAACGTCCTGACTTTC. It is translated as CASSYGQGFSGANVLTF.

The table lists this clonotype with many counts. The rearrangement joins TRBV27 to TRBJ2-3; no clear D gene. CDR1 MNHEY and CDR2 SMNVEV come from the germline V gene (reference sequence). CDR3 length equals 18 residues. V lost 7 bases, J lost 0 bases, and 23 bases lay in between. CDR3 DNA sequence: TGTGCCAGCACCCCCCAAGCCCCGGTCGACGGGAGCACAGATACGCAGTATTTT. It yields the protein CASTPQAPVDGSTDTQYF.

CDR3 loop: CASSLAGYDTEAFF. CDR3 nucleotide sequence: TGTGCCAGCAGTTTGGCGGGATATGACACTGAAGCTTTCTTT. The rearrangement links TRBV12-3 or TRBV12-4 to TRBJ1-1; D unclear. Trimming took 3 bases from V and 3 from J, leaving 11 bases between them. This CDR3 has 14 residues.

This clonotype occurred many times. The gene calls are TRBV7-9 and TRBJ2-1; 8 bases are a match to TRBD2. The CDR3 length is 16 residues. J was trimmed by 6 bases and V by 5 bases; bases with no gene match: 12. Germline V gene lookup returns CDR1 SEHNR and CDR2 FQNEAQ (reference sequence). This CDR3 is CASSQESLAGTNEQFF. Written as DNA, the CDR3 is TGTGCCAGCAGCCAAGAGTCTCTAGCGGGTACCAATGAGCAGTTCTTC.

At least ten counts were recorded for this clonotype. V is TRBV7-4 and J is TRBJ2-4; 7 bases align to TRBD2. From germline, CDR1 is SGHVT and CDR2 SQSDAQ. V shed 10 bases and J 6 bases; nucleotides not matched to a gene: 12. CDR3 length equals 14 residues. CDR3 nucleotides: TGTGCCAACGAAAAAGCGGGAACAGTAAACATTCAGTACTTC. Its translation is CANEKAGTVNIQYF.

The sample holds a few counts of this clonotype. A junction end diverges from the germline sequence, so it may reflect a read error. This chain connects TRBV7-2 to TRBJ1-2; D might be TRBD1 (5 bases). This CDR3 region has 16 residues. Germline values: CDR1 SGHTA, CDR2 FQGNSA. CDR3 region: CVSSLQTGPSNYGYTF. CDR3 nucleotide sequence: TGTGTCAGCAGCTTACAGACGGGGCCATCTAACTATGGCTACACCTTC.

This clonotype was detected ten times or more. The J gene is TRBJ1-1, the V gene TRBV28, with TRBD1 identical over 7 bases. The CDR3 has 14 residues. Germline loops: CDR1 MDHEN, CDR2 SYDVKM. V trimming: 2 bases; J trimming: 8 bases; junction bases outside the gene matches: 8. The CDR3 sequence is CASSLSPGQNEAFF. The CDR3 nucleotides are TGTGCCAGCAGTTTAAGTCCGGGACAGAACGAAGCTTTCTTT.

This clonotype came up many times. This rearrangement joins TRBV10-3 to TRBJ2-7; possible D gene TRBD2, 6 bases. The CDR3 runs to 12 residues. Germline-derived CDR1 and CDR2 are ENHRY and SYGVKD. Trimming removed 9 bases from V and 1 base from J, with 10 bases in between. The CDR3 region is CAISGNSYEQYF. CDR3 coding DNA: TGTGCCATTAGCGGAAATTCCTACGAGCAGTACTTC.

This clonotype was found many times. The chain has TRBV4-1 and TRBJ2-3, with D hard to call. Germline CDR1 MGHRA, CDR2 YSYEKL. Trimming took 3 bases from V and 3 from J, leaving 13 bases between them. This CDR3 is built from 15 residues. The CDR3 loop is CASSHLGLPTDTQYF. The CDR3 DNA follows: TGCGCCAGCAGCCATCTGGGGTTACCGACAGATACGCAGTATTTT.